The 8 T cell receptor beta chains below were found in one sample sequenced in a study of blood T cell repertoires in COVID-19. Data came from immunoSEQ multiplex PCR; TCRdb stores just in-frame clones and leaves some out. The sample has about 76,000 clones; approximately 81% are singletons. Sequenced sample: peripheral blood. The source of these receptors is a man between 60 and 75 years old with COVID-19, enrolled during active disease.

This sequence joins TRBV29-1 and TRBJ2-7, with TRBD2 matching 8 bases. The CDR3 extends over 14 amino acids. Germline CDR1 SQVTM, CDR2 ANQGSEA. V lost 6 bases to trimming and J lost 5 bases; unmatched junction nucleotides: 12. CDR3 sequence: CSVDGRGSLHEQYF. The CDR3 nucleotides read TGCAGCGTCGACGGGAGGGGGAGTTTGCACGAGCAGTACTTC.

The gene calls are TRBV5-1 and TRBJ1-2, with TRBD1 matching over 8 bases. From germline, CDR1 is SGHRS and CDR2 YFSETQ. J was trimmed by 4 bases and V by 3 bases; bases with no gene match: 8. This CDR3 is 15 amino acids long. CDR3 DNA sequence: TGCGCCAGCAGCTCCGGGACAGGTGATATCTATGGCTACACCTTC. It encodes CASSSGTGDIYGYTF.

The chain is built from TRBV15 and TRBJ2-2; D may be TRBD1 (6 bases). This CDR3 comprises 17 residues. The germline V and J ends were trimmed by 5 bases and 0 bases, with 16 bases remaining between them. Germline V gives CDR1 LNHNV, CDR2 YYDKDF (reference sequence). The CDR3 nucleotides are TGTGCCACCAGCTCTATCTACGGGACAACGAACACCGGGGAGCTGTTTTTT. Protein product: CATSSIYGTTNTGELFF.

The CDR3 DNA follows: TGTGCCAGTCATTCGGGACAGGGTAATCATGGCTACACCTTC. Its translation is CASHSGQGNHGYTF. V and J are TRBV19 and TRBJ1-2; 9 bases fit TRBD1. The CDR3 is 14 amino acids. The V and J ends lost 8 bases and 6 bases, in that order; junction bases with no gene match: 10. The V gene's germline CDR1 is LNHDA and CDR2 SQIVND (reference sequence). The full variable domain, its missing parts supplied by reference TRBV19 and TRBJ1-2, is DGGITQSPKYLFRKEGQNVTLSCEQNLNHDAMYWYRQDPGQGLRLIYYSQIVNDFQKGDIAEGYSVSREKKESFPLTVTSAQKNPTAFYLCASHSGQGNHGYTFGSGTRLTVV.

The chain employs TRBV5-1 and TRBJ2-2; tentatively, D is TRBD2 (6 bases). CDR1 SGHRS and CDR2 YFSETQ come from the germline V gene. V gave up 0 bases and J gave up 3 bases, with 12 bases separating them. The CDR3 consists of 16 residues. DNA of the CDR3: TGCGCCAGCAGCTTGGAGGTCGGGAGTGACACCGGGGAGCTGTTTTTT. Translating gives CASSLEVGSDTGELFF.

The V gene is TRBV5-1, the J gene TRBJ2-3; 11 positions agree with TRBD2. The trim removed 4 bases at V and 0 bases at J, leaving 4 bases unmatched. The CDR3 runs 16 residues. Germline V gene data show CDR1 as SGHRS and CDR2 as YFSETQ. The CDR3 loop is CASSLAGGPSTDTQYF. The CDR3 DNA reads TGCGCCAGCAGCCTAGCGGGGGGTCCTAGCACAGATACGCAGTATTTT.

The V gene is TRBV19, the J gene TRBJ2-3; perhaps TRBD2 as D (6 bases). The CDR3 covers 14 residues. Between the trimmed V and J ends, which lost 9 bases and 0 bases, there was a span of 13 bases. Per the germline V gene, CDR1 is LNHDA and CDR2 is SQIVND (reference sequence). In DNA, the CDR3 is TGTGCCAGCTCCCGGGGGTTCAGCACAGATACGCAGTATTTT. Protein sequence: CASSRGFSTDTQYF.

CDR3 sequence reads: CASSLAPDRGWYTF. In DNA, the CDR3 is TGTGCCAGCAGTTTAGCCCCCGACAGGGGTTGGTACACCTTC. V and J are TRBV28 and TRBJ1-2; 8 nucleotides align to TRBD1. This CDR3 comprises 14 residues. After removal of 2 bases from V and 11 bases from J, the junction contained 10 bases not matched to a gene. CDR1 MDHEN and CDR2 SYDVKM come from the germline V gene.